Given below is one T cell receptor (beta chain) in context. Its specificity is not known. The sample is drawn from a study of T cell responses to AZD1222 COVID-19 vaccine. Notes on the study in general: Spike was spanned by vaccine-associated CD4 TCRs, with dominance at 160-218 and 743-854. Reportedly, nearly half of unique spike TCRs recognized epitopes outside B.1.351/B.1.1.7 mutations.

Repertoires were generated with immunoSEQ multiplex PCR, while TCRdb's copy carries only in-frame clones and drops some. In the table there are fewer than 180,000 clones, 75% to 95% of which are singletons. Germline loops: CDR1 SNHLY, CDR2 FYNNEI. V dropped 7 bases and J dropped 1; count of bases not matched to a gene: 7. The CDR3 has 16 amino acids. This clonotype was sampled from an adult who received the AZD1222 COVID-19 vaccine. The sequencing here drew on peripheral blood, taken 28 days after the second AZD1222 dose. The J gene is TRBJ2-2, the V gene TRBV2; 9 nucleotides align to TRBD2. The CDR3 loop is CASTSKTSGNTGELFF. The CDR3 DNA reads TGTGCCAGCACCAGCAAGACTAGCGGGAACACCGGGGAGCTGTTTTTT.